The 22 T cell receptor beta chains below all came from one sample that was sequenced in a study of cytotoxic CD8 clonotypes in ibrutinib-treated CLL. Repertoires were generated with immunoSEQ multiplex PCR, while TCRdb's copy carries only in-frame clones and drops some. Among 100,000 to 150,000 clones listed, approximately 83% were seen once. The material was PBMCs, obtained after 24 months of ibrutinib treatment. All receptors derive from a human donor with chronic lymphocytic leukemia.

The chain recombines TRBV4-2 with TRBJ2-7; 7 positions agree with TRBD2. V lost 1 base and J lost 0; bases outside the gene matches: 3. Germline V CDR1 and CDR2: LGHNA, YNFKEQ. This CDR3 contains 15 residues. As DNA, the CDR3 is TGTGCCAGCAGCCAAGCGGGGGGACCCTCCTACGAGCAGTACTTC. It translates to CASSQAGGPSYEQYF.

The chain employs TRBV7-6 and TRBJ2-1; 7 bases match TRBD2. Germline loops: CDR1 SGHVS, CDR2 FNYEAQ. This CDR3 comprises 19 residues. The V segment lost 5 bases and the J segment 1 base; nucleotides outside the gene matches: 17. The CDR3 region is CASSPLSGTTRSSYNEQFF. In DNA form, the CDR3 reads TGTGCCAGCAGCCCTCTATCGGGGACTACCAGATCGTCCTACAATGAGCAGTTCTTC.

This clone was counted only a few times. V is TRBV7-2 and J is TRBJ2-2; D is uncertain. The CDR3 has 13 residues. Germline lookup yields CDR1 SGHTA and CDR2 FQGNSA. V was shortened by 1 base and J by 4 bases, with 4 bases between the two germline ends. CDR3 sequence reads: CASSLGGTGELFF. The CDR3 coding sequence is TGTGCCAGCAGCTTAGGCGGCACCGGGGAGCTGTTTTTT.

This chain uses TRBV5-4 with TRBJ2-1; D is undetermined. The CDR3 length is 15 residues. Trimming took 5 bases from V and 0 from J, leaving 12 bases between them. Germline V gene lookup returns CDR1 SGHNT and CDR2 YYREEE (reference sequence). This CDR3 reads CASRTYSSSYNEQFF. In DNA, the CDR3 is TGTGCCAGCAGGACCTACTCGAGCTCCTACAATGAGCAGTTCTTC.

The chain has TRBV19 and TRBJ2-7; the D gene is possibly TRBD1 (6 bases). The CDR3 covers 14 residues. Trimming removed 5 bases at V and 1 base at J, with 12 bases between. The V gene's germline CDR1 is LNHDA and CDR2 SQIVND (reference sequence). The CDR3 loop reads CASSSADRSYEQYF. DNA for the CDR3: TGTGCCAGTAGTTCTGCCGACAGGTCCTACGAGCAGTACTTC. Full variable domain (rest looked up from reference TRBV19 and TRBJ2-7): DGGITQSPKYLFRKEGQNVTLSCEQNLNHDAMYWYRQDPGQGLRLIYYSQIVNDFQKGDIAEGYSVSREKKESFPLTVTSAQKNPTAFYLCASSSADRSYEQYFGPGTRLTVT.

Here the CDR3 DNA reads TGTGCCAGCAGCCCAGACACAAACTACGAGCAGTACTTC. The encoded protein is CASSPDTNYEQYF. This chain links TRBV28 with TRBJ2-7; D uncertain. The V end lost 6 bases, the J end lost 3 bases, and 12 bases lay between the germline ends. Germline-derived CDR1 and CDR2 are MDHEN and SYDVKM. This CDR3 spans 13 amino acids. The entire variable domain, with the rest obtained from reference TRBV28 and TRBJ2-7, is as follows: DVKVTQSSRYLVKRTGEKVFLECVQDMDHENMFWYRQDPGLGLRLIYFSYDVKMKEKGDIPEGYSVSREKKERFSLILESASTNQTSMYLCASSPDTNYEQYFGPGTRLTVT.

The CDR3 bases are TGTGCCAGCAGTTTACAGGGGGGTTACGGCAATCAGCCCCAGCATTTT. It codes for CASSLQGGYGNQPQHF. The chain combines TRBV28 with TRBJ1-5; 7 bases are shared with TRBD1. The V gene's germline CDR1 is MDHEN and CDR2 SYDVKM. V shed 2 bases, J shed 2 bases, and the junction held 6 bases outside the gene matches. The CDR3 runs 16 residues. Variable domain in full (rest from reference TRBV28 and TRBJ1-5): DVKVTQSSRYLVKRTGEKVFLECVQDMDHENMFWYRQDPGLGLRLIYFSYDVKMKEKGDIPEGYSVSREKKERFSLILESASTNQTSMYLCASSLQGGYGNQPQHFGDGTRLSIL.

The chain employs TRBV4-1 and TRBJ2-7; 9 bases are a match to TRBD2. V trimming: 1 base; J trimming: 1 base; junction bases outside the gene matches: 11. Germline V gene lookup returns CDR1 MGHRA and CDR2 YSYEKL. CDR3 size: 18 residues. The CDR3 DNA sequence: TGCGCCAGCAGCCAAGGGCTAGCGGGGAGAAAGGTTTCCTACGAGCAGTACTTC. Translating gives CASSQGLAGRKVSYEQYF.

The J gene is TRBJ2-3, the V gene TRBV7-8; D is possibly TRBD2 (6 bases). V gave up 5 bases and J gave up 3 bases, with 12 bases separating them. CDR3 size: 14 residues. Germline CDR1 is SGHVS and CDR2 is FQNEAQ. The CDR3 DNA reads TGTGCCAGCAGCCAGGAGGGCTGGACAGATACGCAGTATTTT. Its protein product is CASSQEGWTDTQYF.

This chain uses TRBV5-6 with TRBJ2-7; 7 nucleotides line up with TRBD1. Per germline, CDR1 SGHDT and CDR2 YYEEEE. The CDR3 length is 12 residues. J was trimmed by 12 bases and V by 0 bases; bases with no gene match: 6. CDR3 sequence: CASSLGDSPPYF. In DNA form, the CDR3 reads TGTGCCAGCAGCTTGGGGGACAGCCCTCCGTACTTC.

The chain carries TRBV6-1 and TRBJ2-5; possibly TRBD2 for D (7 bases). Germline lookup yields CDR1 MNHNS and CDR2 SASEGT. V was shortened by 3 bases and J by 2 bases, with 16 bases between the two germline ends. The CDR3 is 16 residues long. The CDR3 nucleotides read TGTGCCAGCAGTGATCCGGCCAGGGGAGGGCAAGAGACCCAGTACTTC. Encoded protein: CASSDPARGGQETQYF.

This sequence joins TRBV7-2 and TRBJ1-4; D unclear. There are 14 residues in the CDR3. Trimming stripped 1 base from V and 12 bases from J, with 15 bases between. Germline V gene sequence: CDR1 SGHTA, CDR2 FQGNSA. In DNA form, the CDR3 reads TGTGCCAGCAGCTTAGTTGAAGGCTCTCGGGAACTGTTTTTT. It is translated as CASSLVEGSRELFF. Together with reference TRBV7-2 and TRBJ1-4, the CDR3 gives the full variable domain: GAGVSQSPSNKVTEKGKDVELRCDPISGHTALYWYRQSLGQGLEFLIYFQGNSAPDKSGLPSDRFSAERTGGSVSTLTIQRTQQEDSAVYLCASSLVEGSRELFFGSGTQLSVL.

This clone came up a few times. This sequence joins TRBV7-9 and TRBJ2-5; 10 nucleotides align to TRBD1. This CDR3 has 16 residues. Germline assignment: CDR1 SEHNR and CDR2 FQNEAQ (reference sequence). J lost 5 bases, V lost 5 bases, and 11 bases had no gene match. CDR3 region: CASSPRTGGDTETQYF. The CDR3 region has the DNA TGTGCCAGCAGCCCCCGGACAGGGGGGGACACGGAGACCCAGTACTTC.

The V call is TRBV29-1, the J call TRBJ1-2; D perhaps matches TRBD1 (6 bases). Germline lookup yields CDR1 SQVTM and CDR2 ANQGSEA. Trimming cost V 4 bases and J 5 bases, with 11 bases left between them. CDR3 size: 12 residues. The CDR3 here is CSVVQGFYGYTF. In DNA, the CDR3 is TGCAGCGTTGTACAGGGTTTTTATGGCTACACCTTC.

This CDR3 is CASGEPTQSDEQFF. DNA for the CDR3: TGTGCTAGTGGCGAACCGACCCAGAGCGATGAGCAGTTCTTC. V usage is TRBV12-5 and J usage is TRBJ2-1; no definite D call. V gave up 6 bases and J gave up 8 bases, with 17 bases separating them. This CDR3 comprises 14 residues. The germline gives CDR1 LGHNT, CDR2 FRNRAP.

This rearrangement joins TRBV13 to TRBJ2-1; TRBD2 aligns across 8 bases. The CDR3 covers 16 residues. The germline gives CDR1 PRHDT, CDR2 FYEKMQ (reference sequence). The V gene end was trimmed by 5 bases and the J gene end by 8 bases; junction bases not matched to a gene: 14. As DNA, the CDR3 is TGTGCCAGCAGCCTCGGTGGGGCGGGAGGAGTAGATGAGCAGTTCTTC. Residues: CASSLGGAGGVDEQFF.

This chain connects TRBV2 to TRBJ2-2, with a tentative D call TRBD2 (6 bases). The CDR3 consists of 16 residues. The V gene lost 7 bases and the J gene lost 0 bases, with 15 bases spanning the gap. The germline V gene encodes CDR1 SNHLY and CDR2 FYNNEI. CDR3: CASTPASAANTGELFF. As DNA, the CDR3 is TGTGCCAGCACCCCGGCTAGCGCTGCGAACACCGGGGAGCTGTTTTTT.

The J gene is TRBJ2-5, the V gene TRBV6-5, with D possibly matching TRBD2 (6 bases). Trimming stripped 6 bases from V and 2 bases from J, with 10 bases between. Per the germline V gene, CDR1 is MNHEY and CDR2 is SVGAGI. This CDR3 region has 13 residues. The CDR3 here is CASSVREQETQYF. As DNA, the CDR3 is TGTGCCAGCAGCGTCCGGGAGCAAGAGACCCAGTACTTC.

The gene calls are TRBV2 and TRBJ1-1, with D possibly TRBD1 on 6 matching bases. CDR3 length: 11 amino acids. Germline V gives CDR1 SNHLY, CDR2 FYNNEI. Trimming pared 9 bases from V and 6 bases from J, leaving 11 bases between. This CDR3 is CASTGLSEAFF. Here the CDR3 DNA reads TGTGCCAGTACAGGGTTGTCTGAAGCTTTCTTT.

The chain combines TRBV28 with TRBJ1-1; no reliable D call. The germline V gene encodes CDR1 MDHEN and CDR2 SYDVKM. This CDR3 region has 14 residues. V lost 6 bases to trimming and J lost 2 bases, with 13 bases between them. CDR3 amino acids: CASRPPSANTEAFF. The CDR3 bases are TGTGCCAGCAGGCCCCCCTCAGCCAACACTGAAGCTTTCTTT.

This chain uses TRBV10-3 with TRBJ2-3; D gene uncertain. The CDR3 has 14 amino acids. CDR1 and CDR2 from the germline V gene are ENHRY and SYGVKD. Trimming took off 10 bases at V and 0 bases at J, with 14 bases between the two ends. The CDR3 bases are TGTGCCACATCACCAGCGACAAGCACAGATACGCAGTATTTT. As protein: CATSPATSTDTQYF.

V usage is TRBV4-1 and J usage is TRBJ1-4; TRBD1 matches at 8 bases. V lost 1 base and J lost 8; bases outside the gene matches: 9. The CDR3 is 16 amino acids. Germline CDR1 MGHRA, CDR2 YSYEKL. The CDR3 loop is CASSQAGQGLEEKLFF. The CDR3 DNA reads TGCGCCAGCAGCCAAGCAGGACAGGGATTGGAGGAAAAACTGTTTTTT.